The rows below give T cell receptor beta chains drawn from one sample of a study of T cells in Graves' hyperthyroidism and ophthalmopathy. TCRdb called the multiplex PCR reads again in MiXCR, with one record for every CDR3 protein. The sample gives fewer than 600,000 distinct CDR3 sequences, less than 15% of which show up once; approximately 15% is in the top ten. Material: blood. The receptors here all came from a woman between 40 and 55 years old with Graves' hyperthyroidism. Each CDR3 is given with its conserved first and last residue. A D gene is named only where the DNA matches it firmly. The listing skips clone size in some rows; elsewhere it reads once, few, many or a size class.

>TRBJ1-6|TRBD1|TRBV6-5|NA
TGTGCCAGCAGTTACTCGGGGACAGAAAATTCACCCCTCCACTTT
CASSYSGTENSPLHF
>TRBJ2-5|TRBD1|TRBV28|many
TGTGCCAGCAGTTTACCCCCCGGGACAGGGGGCGCGGTAGAGACCCAGTACTTC
CASSLPPGTGGAVETQYF
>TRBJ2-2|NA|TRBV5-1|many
TGCGCCAGCAGCTCCGGCTCAACAGGGAACACCGGGGAGCTGTTTTTT
CASSSGSTGNTGELFF
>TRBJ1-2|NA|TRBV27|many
TGTGCCAGCAGCTCTGGTAGGACCTTCTATGGCTACACCTTC
CASSSGRTFYGYTF
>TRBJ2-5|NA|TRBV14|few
TGTGCCAGCAGCCAAGATCGAGGCCGGGTTGAGACCCAGTACTTC
CASSQDRGRVETQYF
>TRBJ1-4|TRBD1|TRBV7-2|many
TGTGCCAGCAGGCCGACAGGGGGCGGAGAAAAACTGTTTTTT
CASRPTGGGEKLFF
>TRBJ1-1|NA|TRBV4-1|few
TGCGCCAGCAGCCAAGCGAGGGGGGCGAACACTGAAGCTTTCTTT
CASSQARGANTEAFF
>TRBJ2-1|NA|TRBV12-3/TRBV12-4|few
TGTGCCAGCAGTTTGAGGGGACCTAGCTCCTACAATGAGCAGTTCTTC
CASSLRGPSSYNEQFF
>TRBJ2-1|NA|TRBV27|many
TGTGCCAGCAGTTCGGTAGCTGGTGAGCAGTTCTTC
CASSSVAGEQFF
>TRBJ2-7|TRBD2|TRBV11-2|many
TGTGCCAGCAGCATGACTAGCGGCCCCTACGAGCAGTACTTC
CASSMTSGPYEQYF
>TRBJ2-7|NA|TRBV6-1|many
TGTGCCAGCAGTGACGGCCCCAATCACGAGCAGTACTTC
CASSDGPNHEQYF
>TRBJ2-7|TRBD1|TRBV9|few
TGTGCCAGCAGCGTAGGACAGGGGAGCTGGGAGCAGTACTTC
CASSVGQGSWEQYF
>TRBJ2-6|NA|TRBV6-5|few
TGTGCCAGCAGTTTCCAGTTCTCTGGGGCCGACGTCCTGACTTTC
CASSFQFSGADVLTF
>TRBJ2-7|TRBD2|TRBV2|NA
TGTGCCAGCAGCGAAGTTCGGGGGAGGGCATACGAGCAGTACTTC
CASSEVRGRAYEQYF